Following are 27 T cell receptor beta chains from one sample sequenced in a study of blood T cell repertoires in COVID-19. Only in-frame clones appear in the TCRdb table, and some are missing; sequencing was by immunoSEQ multiplex PCR. This sample has a few hundred thousand clones, with just under 85% found just once. Sequencing was carried out using peripheral blood. Receptors were obtained from a woman in her forties or fifties with active or convalescent COVID-19.

This clone was detected once. The V gene is TRBV7-6, the J gene TRBJ1-4; D not certain. V dropped 5 bases and J dropped 8 bases, with 12 bases sitting between them. Germline-derived CDR1 and CDR2 are SGHVS and FNYEAQ. This CDR3 comprises 13 residues. The CDR3 loop is CASSAIGEEKLFF. As DNA, the CDR3 is TGTGCCAGCAGCGCCATTGGGGAGGAAAAACTGTTTTTT. The full variable domain, completed using reference TRBV7-6 and TRBJ1-4, is GAGVSQSPRYKVTKRGQDVALRCDPISGHVSLYWYRQALGQGPEFLTYFNYEAQQDKSGLPNDRFSAERPEGSISTLTIQRTEQRDSAMYRCASSAIGEEKLFFGSGTQLSVL.

The rearrangement joins TRBV30 to TRBJ1-1; no reliable D call. The CDR3 totals 15 residues. V shed 5 bases and J shed 1 base, with 17 bases lying between them. Germline values: CDR1 GTSNPN, CDR2 SVGIG (reference sequence). The CDR3 sequence: CAWGRYEFGNTEAFF. The DNA of the CDR3 is TGTGCCTGGGGGAGGTATGAGTTCGGGAACACTGAAGCTTTCTTT.

This clone was found a few times. The chain recombines TRBV2 with TRBJ2-1; 12 nucleotides match TRBD2. Germline lookup yields CDR1 SNHLY and CDR2 FYNNEI. Trimming took 8 bases from V and 7 from J; bases not matched to a gene: 3. This CDR3 is 13 amino acids long. Written as DNA, the CDR3 is TGTGCCAGCGGACTAGCGGGACAGAATGAGCAGTTCTTC. Protein: CASGLAGQNEQFF.

V gene TRBV18 combines with J gene TRBJ2-1; 7 nucleotides align to TRBD2. This CDR3 has 16 residues. Looked up from germline, CDR1 is KGHSH and CDR2 is LQKENI. With V trimmed by 0 bases and J by 6 bases, 8 bases remained unmatched. This chain's CDR3 is CASSPPLAGVFNEQFF. The CDR3 nucleotides are TGTGCCAGCTCACCACCCCTCGCGGGAGTTTTCAATGAGCAGTTCTTC.

Comments on this clone: Compared with germline, one end of the junction differs, possibly owing to a read error. The genes are TRBV19 and TRBJ1-5; D may be TRBD1 (5 bases). Germline V lookup: CDR1 LNHDA, CDR2 SQIVND (reference sequence). The CDR3 runs to 12 residues. The CDR3 loop is CATQRGNRPQHF. CDR3 DNA sequence: TGTGCCACCCAGCGGGGGAATCGGCCCCAGCATTTT.

The rearrangement links TRBV7-9 to TRBJ2-1, with a tentative D call TRBD1 (6 bases). This CDR3 comprises 13 residues. Trimming cost V 0 bases and J 15 bases, with 15 bases left between them. Per the germline V gene, CDR1 is SEHNR and CDR2 is FQNEAQ (reference sequence). The CDR3 DNA sequence: TGTGCCAGCAGCTTAGCTGGGCGAGGGGGTGGGTTCTTC. The encoded protein is CASSLAGRGGGFF.

This chain joins TRBV12-3 or TRBV12-4 and TRBJ2-7, with D hard to call. Trimming cost V 3 bases and J 0 bases, with 3 bases left between them. This CDR3 contains 12 residues. The CDR3 region has the DNA TGTGCCAGCAGTTTTTACTCCTACGAGCAGTACTTC. This encodes CASSFYSYEQYF.

The rearrangement links TRBV4-1 to TRBJ1-1; D is possibly TRBD1 (5 bases). V was trimmed by 2 bases and J by 3 bases, leaving 13 bases between them. The length of the CDR3 is 15 residues. Germline V gene data show CDR1 as MGHRA and CDR2 as YSYEKL. The CDR3 sequence: CASSQFRGGDTEAFF. CDR3 nucleotides: TGCGCCAGCAGCCAATTTCGGGGAGGGGACACTGAAGCTTTCTTT.

The rearrangement uses TRBV2 and TRBJ1-2; D gene uncertain. CDR1 SNHLY and CDR2 FYNNEI come from the germline V gene. The length of the CDR3 is 14 residues. Between the trimmed V and J ends, which lost 3 bases and 0 bases, there was a span of 8 bases. CDR3 loop: CASSDPRANYGYTF. CDR3 DNA: TGTGCCAGCAGTGACCCAAGAGCTAACTATGGCTACACCTTC.

The rearrangement links TRBV13 to TRBJ2-2; D unresolved. V lost 4 bases and J lost 8, with 14 bases in between. The CDR3 consists of 14 residues. In germline, CDR1 is PRHDT, CDR2 FYEKMQ (reference sequence). This chain's CDR3 is CASSSRASFGELFF. The CDR3 bases are TGTGCCAGCAGCTCTAGAGCTAGTTTTGGGGAGCTGTTTTTT.

The chain joins TRBV9 to TRBJ2-7; a possible D gene is TRBD1 (6 bases). The CDR3 totals 14 residues. The V and J ends lost 2 bases and 5 bases respectively, with 14 bases between them. Germline CDR1 reads SGDLS; CDR2 reads YYNGEE. The CDR3 loop reads CASSVSQGFNEQYF. The CDR3 DNA sequence: TGTGCCAGCAGCGTGTCTCAGGGGTTCAACGAGCAGTACTTC.

The chain uses TRBV4-1 and TRBJ1-5; D call uncertain. This CDR3 is 14 amino acids long. Trimming shortened V by 4 bases and J by 0 bases, and 7 bases separated the two germline ends. Germline V lookup: CDR1 MGHRA, CDR2 YSYEKL. In DNA, the CDR3 is TGCGCCAGCAGCCTGGAGGGTAGCAATCAGCCCCAGCATTTT. This encodes CASSLEGSNQPQHF.

This clone has more than one count but fewer than ten. The chain links TRBV10-3 to TRBJ1-4, with 7 bases that match TRBD1. Germline values: CDR1 ENHRY, CDR2 SYGVKD. This CDR3 has 15 amino acids. Unmatched junction bases numbered 1, after V lost 0 bases and J lost 3 bases. CDR3 DNA: TGTGCCATCAGTGAGTCGACAGGGCCTAATGAAAAACTGTTTTTT. Its protein is CAISESTGPNEKLFF.

This clone showed up just once. The chain uses TRBV21-1 and TRBJ2-2; TRBD1, the D gene given by the table, was not confirmed from the DNA. TRBV21-1 counts as a pseudogene. The CDR3 is 15 residues long. DNA for the CDR3: TGTGCCAGCAGAGACAGGGGGAGGGACACCGGGGAGCTGTTTTTT. Its translation: CASRDRGRDTGELFF.

V usage is TRBV19 and J usage is TRBJ1-1; the D is unclear. CDR1 LNHDA and CDR2 SQIVND come from the germline V gene (reference sequence). The CDR3 has 16 residues. Trimming shortened V by 5 bases and J by 0 bases, and 16 bases separated the two germline ends. CDR3 amino acids: CASSPRGPVMNTEAFF. The CDR3 DNA sequence: TGTGCCAGTAGTCCCCGTGGGCCGGTCATGAACACTGAAGCTTTCTTT. The variable domain in full, completed from reference TRBV19 and TRBJ1-1, reads DGGITQSPKYLFRKEGQNVTLSCEQNLNHDAMYWYRQDPGQGLRLIYYSQIVNDFQKGDIAEGYSVSREKKESFPLTVTSAQKNPTAFYLCASSPRGPVMNTEAFFGQGTRLTVV.

The genes are TRBV11-2 and TRBJ2-7; 9 bases line up with TRBD2. Germline CDR1 reads SGHAT; CDR2 reads FQNNGV. The junction had 3 bases not matched to a gene; V was cut back by 2 bases and J by 4 bases. There are 14 residues in the CDR3. CDR3 sequence (DNA): TGTGCCAGCAGCTTATTAGCGGGGGCTTACGAGCAGTACTTC. Translated, it gives CASSLLAGAYEQYF.

V gene TRBV6-1 combines with J gene TRBJ1-5; 7 bases fit TRBD1. Germline V CDR1 and CDR2: MNHNS, SASEGT. CDR3 size: 19 residues. The V segment lost 1 base and the J segment 2 bases; nucleotides outside the gene matches: 14. Written as DNA, the CDR3 is TGTGCCAGCAGTGAAGACCCCAAGACAGGGCTCGGGGGCAATCAGCCCCAGCATTTT. Protein: CASSEDPKTGLGGNQPQHF.

The chain joins TRBV2 to TRBJ2-1, with TRBD1 as a possible D gene (6 bases). Trimming took off 6 bases at V and 3 bases at J, with 15 bases between the two ends. The germline gives CDR1 SNHLY, CDR2 FYNNEI. The CDR3 contains 15 residues. The CDR3 region is CASSTPPGHYNEQFF. For the CDR3, the DNA is TGTGCCAGCAGCACTCCCCCGGGACACTACAATGAGCAGTTCTTC.

The rearrangement joins TRBV10-2 to TRBJ1-2; 8 bases fit TRBD1. V shed 3 bases and J 5 bases; nucleotides not matched to a gene: 2. Germline values: CDR1 WSHSY, CDR2 SAAADI. There are 13 residues in the CDR3. The CDR3 sequence is CASSEYRGYGYTF. The DNA for the CDR3 is TGCGCCAGCAGTGAATACAGGGGGTATGGCTACACCTTC.

The chain combines TRBV6-2 or TRBV6-3 with TRBJ2-4, with TRBD2 identical over 9 bases. Germline V gene data show CDR1 as MNHEY and CDR2 as SVGEGT. CDR3 length equals 13 residues. The ends lost 4 bases at V and 7 bases at J; junction bases unmatched: 2. Written as DNA, the CDR3 is TGTGCCAGCAGTTCTAGCGGGATTAACATTCAGTACTTC. It specifies CASSSSGINIQYF.

Details on this clone: Additional DNA sequences in this sample encode the identical CDR3. V usage is TRBV30 and J usage is TRBJ1-1, with D unclear. This CDR3 spans 13 amino acids. V was shortened by 0 bases and J by 3 bases, with 8 bases between the two germline ends. The germline CDR1 and CDR2 sequences are GTSNPN and SVGIG (reference sequence). CDR3 nucleotide sequence: TGTGCCTGGAGTGTAAGAGGAGACACTGAAGCTTTCTTT. This codes for CAWSVRGDTEAFF.

The CDR3 loop is CASSSSGQGGYGYTF. CDR3 bases: TGCGCCAGCAGCAGTTCCGGACAGGGGGGCTATGGCTACACCTTC. The rearrangement uses TRBV5-1 and TRBJ1-2; 10 nucleotides align to TRBD1. Looked up from germline, CDR1 is SGHRS and CDR2 is YFSETQ. The CDR3 has 15 residues. V shed 4 bases, J shed 4 bases, and the junction held 7 bases outside the gene matches.

This rearrangement joins TRBV5-6 to TRBJ1-2; D perhaps matches TRBD1 (5 bases). CDR3 length: 14 residues. The V and J ends lost 0 bases and 8 bases respectively, with 14 bases between them. Looked up from germline, CDR1 is SGHDT and CDR2 is YYEEEE. The CDR3 loop is CASSLDRTRPGYTF. In DNA form, the CDR3 reads TGTGCCAGCAGCTTGGACAGGACCAGACCAGGCTACACCTTC. Supplemented by reference TRBV5-6 and TRBJ1-2, the full variable domain reads DAGVTQSPTHLIKTRGQQVTLRCSPKSGHDTVSWYQQALGQGPQFIFQYYEEEERQRGNFPDRFSGHQFPNYSSELNVNALLLGDSALYLCASSLDRTRPGYTFGSGTRLTVV.

J is TRBJ2-5 and V is TRBV2; 13 bases are a match to TRBD2. V lost 10 bases and J lost 5; bases outside the gene matches: 7. Germline V CDR1 and CDR2: SNHLY, FYNNEI. CDR3 length: 14 amino acids. The CDR3 DNA sequence: TGTGCCACCTCGGGACTAGCGGGACGGGAGACCCAGTACTTC. Translated, it gives CATSGLAGRETQYF.

The V call is TRBV5-1, the J call TRBJ2-1; TRBD2 matches at 8 bases. The CDR3 totals 16 residues. CDR1 is SGHRS and CDR2 is YFSETQ in the germline V gene. J was trimmed by 6 bases and V by 2 bases; bases with no gene match: 10. The CDR3 coding sequence is TGCGCCAGCAGCTTCTTATTAGCGGGGCAAACCAATGAGCAGTTCTTC. Translated: CASSFLLAGQTNEQFF.

The rearrangement uses TRBV5-1 and TRBJ2-7, with 8 bases aligning to TRBD1. Germline V gene sequence: CDR1 SGHRS, CDR2 YFSETQ. CDR3 length: 15 residues. J gave up 2 bases and V 0 bases, and 4 bases lay outside the gene matches. CDR3 nucleotides: TGCGCCAGCAGCTTGGCCACAGGGGGTCCCTACGAGCAGTACTTC. Translated, it gives CASSLATGGPYEQYF.

The genes are TRBV7-9 and TRBJ1-3; D perhaps matches TRBD1 (5 bases). The CDR3 has 15 amino acids. Germline CDR1 is SEHNR and CDR2 is FQNEAQ (reference sequence). V shed 7 bases and J shed 2 bases, with 15 bases lying between them. CDR3 loop: CASTVGAGTGNTIYF. CDR3 sequence (DNA): TGTGCCAGCACCGTTGGGGCAGGGACTGGAAACACCATATATTTT. The complete variable domain, with remaining parts taken from reference TRBV7-9 and TRBJ1-3, reads DTGVSQNPRHKITKRGQNVTFRCDPISEHNRLYWYRQTLGQGPEFLTYFQNEAQLEKSRLLSDRFSAERPKGSFSTLEIQRTEQGDSAMYLCASTVGAGTGNTIYFGEGSWLTVV.